This T cell receptor beta chain is from a study of cytomegalovirus exposure and HLA in healthy donors (dated by TCRdb to the late 2010s). For the study in its entirety: In an earlier analysis of some 610 of the donors, 276 Gb of sequence data and 100 million or so unique TCR beta sequences from 150 million to 200 million T cells were reported. An early release that covered about 640 HLA-typed donors contained approximately 300 gigabases of sequencing data and tens of millions of unique TCR sequences. Among the approximately 420 genotyped donors, approximately 77% belonged to the genetic ancestry cluster associated with self-reported Caucasian donors. The study aimed to test whether cataloging public T cell receptors could reveal signatures of past pathogen exposure. Using immunosequencing, the study profiled T cell repertoires from 550 to 750 subjects and related those repertoires to cytomegalovirus serostatus. In addition to the first cohort of 666 subjects, a separate validation cohort of some 120 different subjects was used. To predict cytomegalovirus infection status, the study brought together high-throughput TCR immunosequencing, statistical association of individual TCRs with disease status, and machine learning. A later analysis re-analyzed previously published TCR beta repertoires from 550 to 700 donors and added high-resolution HLA genotyping to study TCR occurrence patterns. The later analysis used no new phenotypic data to find candidate immune exposures, relying instead on TCR beta sequences and their occurrence across donors. An earlier analysis of roughly 600 of the donors used high-throughput TCR beta sequencing to judge whether each TCR beta V gene segment behaved as functional or pseudogenic. Donor age, sex, ethnicity and CMV serostatus were compiled together with the repertoire data. In a later genetic analysis, genome-wide SNP genotypes for about three fifths of the 666 donors were used, and that subset was treated as a discovery cohort. Every repertoire in the discovery cohort had been generated on one and the same sequencing platform. HLA typing covered class I and class II loci at four-digit resolution. Typing coverage varied by locus: 629-630 donors for A, B, C, DRB1 and DQB1; 500 to 550 for DQA1; around 610 for DPA1; some 470 for DPB1. Roughly 5 DR-DQ haplotypes were treated as single units for association and clustering because of strong linkage in the cohort. Across 398 genotyped donors of the cohort, an average of roughly 230,000 unique TCR beta nucleotide sequences per donor were sequenced, and roughly a sixth of those sequences were non-productive. Results and caveats for the whole study, not just this receptor: HLA typing was unavailable for some donors at each locus, so association tests used only the typed subset. A later analysis found that TCR association rates varied across HLA loci, with DRB1 alleles showing the most associated TCRs and HLA-C alleles the fewest. Roughly uniform sequencing depth across donors was assumed in presence/absence analyses, although this assumption may not hold. A further reported finding was that TCR beta sequences accurately predicted the HLA-A and HLA-B alleles for most subjects in the first cohort. According to the authors, the approach could potentially be generalized to other disease states and immunological phenotypes. According to a later analysis, most CMV-associated TCR beta chains appeared to be HLA-restricted, and the HLA associations seemed to be driven largely by CMV exposure. The earlier analysis of 587 of the donors excluded seventeen rarely observed V segments, including chromosome 9 orphons, because counts were too low. According to a later analysis, parvovirus B19, influenza, CMV and Epstein-Barr virus appeared linked to several top co-occurrence clusters. For the cohort, immune exposure information was limited to CMV serostatus. When HLA alleles, especially DR and DQ, strongly co-occurred, TCR associations were difficult to assign to individual alleles. Correlated functional status among segregating V segments might reflect linkage disequilibrium, but an unknown experimental factor could not be ruled out. Most TCR sequences were observed very rarely across donors, whereas some public TCRs were present in many individuals. In a later genetic analysis, a missense DCLRE1C variant was associated with V-gene and J-gene trimming of TCR beta chains, and the association was replicated in an independent cohort. The study listed 170 or so TCR beta chains as associated with cytomegalovirus. A cluster of highly shared sequence variants was judged likely to represent a technical artifact of the sequencing pipeline. In vitro tests confirmed that a few of the cytomegalovirus-associated TCR beta chains recognize cytomegalovirus antigens. In both the original and validation cohorts, the classifier was reported to diagnose cytomegalovirus status with high specificity and sensitivity. Compared with the approximately 700-donor mean, donors in an Asian-associated ancestry cluster had fewer N-insertions in productive TCRs, according to a later genetic analysis. In a later analysis, HLA-associated TCR beta chains were found to be more clonally expanded and to have lower generation probabilities than equally common non-associated chains. In an earlier analysis of about 540 of the donors, most TCR beta V segments were observed in productive rearrangements about 90% or about 30% of the time, broadly matching IMGT annotations. A later analysis associated about 17,000 TCR beta sequences with specific HLA alleles at a false discovery rate of 0.05. The cohort was sequenced for TCR beta chains only, and without alpha or paired-chain data the features that could be detected were limited.

In total, about 650 healthy bone marrow donors made up the cohort. At the time of sampling, every cohort member was nominally healthy, though immune exposures that went unrecorded were likely present. The donor was CMV seropositive and was included in the group of some 290 seropositive cohort members. Every donor gave a peripheral blood sample, and the peripheral blood mononuclear cells from that sample were used for TCR beta sequencing. Genomic DNA extraction from the blood cell samples was performed with the Qiagen DNeasy Blood Extraction Kit. Of note for this clone: Its antigen is still unknown. No quality values exist for individual bases; no much larger clone is one base distant. Other DNA sequences in this specimen translate into the identical CDR3.

The receptor library was made with the immunoSEQ multiplex PCR assay. The multiplex PCR relied on a mix of 60 forward primers for TCR Vbeta segments and 13 reverse primers for TCR Jbeta segments. A multiplex PCR assay on genomic DNA amplified the CDR3 region of rearranged TCR beta genes. The amplified TCR beta libraries were sequenced on the Illumina HiSeq System as 87-base-pair reads. Concerning the study's data processing: A later analysis tallied about 77 million unique TCR beta chains across the 666 repertoires, and about 10 million of those chains were shared by two or more donors. A nearest-neighbor algorithm error-corrected the raw reads and collapsed the reads into unique sequences, merging closely related sequences to remove PCR and sequencing errors. CDR3 sequences were aligned to IMGT reference sequences to assign V, D and J gene segments. For a sequence to be retained, at least a six-nucleotide match to both a V gene segment and a J gene segment was required. Rearrangements were classified as productive when the CDR3 lacked stop codons and remained in frame with V and J, and all other rearrangements were classified as non-productive. CDR3 was defined according to IMGT convention as the region running from the second conserved V-encoded cysteine to the conserved J-encoded phenylalanine. The earlier analysis of about 570 of the donors excluded any sequence lacking an unambiguous match to a single V gene segment. In an earlier analysis of several hundred of the donors, V segments were called functional above 56.7% productive rearrangements and were called segregating when the between-donor standard deviation exceeded 5%. To diagnose cytomegalovirus status from the catalog of TCR beta chain sequences, a statistical classification framework was built. In a later analysis, TCR nucleotide sequences were compared against IMGT/GENE-DB human TR gene sequences so that V and J genes could be assigned. Using the TCRdist pipeline, a later analysis assigned CDR3 sequences along with most-parsimonious VDJ recombination scenarios. In a later analysis, every TCR beta chain was defined by the combination of its CDR3 amino acid sequence and its V-gene family, and reads without a unique V-gene family were dropped. A later analysis removed 450 to 600 highly shared, low-generation-probability nucleotide sequences to deal with suspected cross-contamination and a sequencing artifact. In a later analysis, a clonal expansion index was calculated for each public chain from normalized within-repertoire ranks of inferred template counts. In a later analysis, generation probabilities were computed with a VDJ recombination model fitted to out-of-frame rearrangements, and the resulting probabilities were checked against IGoR. In a later analysis, hypergeometric tests were used to score TCR-TCR, TCR-HLA and TCR-CMV co-occurrence, with a repertoire-size bias correction applied to TCR pairs. A later analysis estimated false discovery rates by permuting HLA or CMV assignments 20 times. In a later analysis, co-occurring TCRs were grouped with DBSCAN, and TCRdist sequence similarity was added when clustering was performed within HLA-allele-positive subsets. Repertoires with fewer than 30,000 or more than 120,000 public chains were left out of co-occurrence clustering, as were several repertoires with anomalous nucleotide sharing. The clones in this table, taken by TCRdb from immuneACCESS, are in-frame only. Not every clone is retained; where verified, under half of the shortfall comes from an unresolved V gene, and the cause of the rest is unknown. Clone size and V and J calls were adopted from that table, with D and trimming inferred from the DNA. The sample data list approximately 200,000 clones, and 65% to 85% of these were observed just once. 4.5% to 7.5% of the sample rests with the top ten.

The sample consisted of PBMCs. The clonotype was recovered from a woman aged 25 to 39 in good health and CMV-seropositive.

The sequenced DNA: TGTGCCAGCAGCAGACAGGGCGGCACTGAAGCTTTCTTT. This encodes CASSRQGGTEAFF. Recombination joined TRBV6-5 with TRBJ1-1, with 7 bases in between that match TRBD1. The CDR3 has 13 amino acids, counting the end cysteine and phenylalanine. This entry keeps only the CDR3 DNA: 39 bases, framed from base 1. V is cut back by 6 bases and J by 4 bases, with 5 bases in the junction unmatched. The germline V gene gives CDR1 as MNHEY and CDR2 as SVGAGI.